Following are 32 T cell receptor beta chains from one sample sequenced in a study of metastatic and nonmetastatic thyroid tumors. TCRdb recomputed clones from the PCR reads via MiXCR. Of about 92,000 clones in the sample, more than 13% were seen once. All patients reached thyroid surgery having received no treatment beforehand. The sequencing sample was made of blood. The source of these receptors is a female donor with papillary thyroid cancer or a benign thyroid nodule (not recorded which). Some clones in this sample may be carry-over from other donors' samples.

This clone has a count of ten or more. The same CDR3 is also encoded by other DNA sequences in this sample. The chain links TRBV20-1 to TRBJ2-3, with 12 bases identical to TRBD2. Germline loops: CDR1 DFQATT, CDR2 SNEGSKA (reference sequence). J gave up 4 bases and V 0 bases, and 17 bases lay outside the gene matches. The CDR3 is 20 residues long. The CDR3 here is CSARDPSVLAGGPGPDTQYF. In DNA, the CDR3 is TGCAGTGCTAGAGATCCGTCGGTCCTAGCGGGGGGGCCGGGTCCAGATACGCAGTATTTT.

The rearrangement uses TRBV7-3 and TRBJ2-7; TRBD2 might be the D (5 bases). This CDR3 has 14 residues. The germline V gene has CDR1 SGHTA and CDR2 FQGTGA. Trimming shortened V by 5 bases and J by 7 bases, and 18 bases separated the two germline ends. CDR3 region: CASSLVLRPGEQYF. DNA of the CDR3: TGTGCCAGCAGCCTAGTGTTGAGACCGGGGGAGCAGTACTTC.

This clone came up many times. This sequence joins TRBV5-1 and TRBJ2-7, with 7 positions matching TRBD2. The CDR3 spans 16 residues. Germline values: CDR1 SGHRS, CDR2 YFSETQ. The V segment lost 0 bases and the J segment 6 bases; nucleotides outside the gene matches: 12. As DNA, the CDR3 is TGCGCCAGCAGCTTGGAGGTTGCGGGGGTGGGGTCCGAGCAGTACTTC. Amino acid sequence: CASSLEVAGVGSEQYF. The whole variable domain, filled in from reference TRBV5-1 and TRBJ2-7, reads KAGVTQTPRYLIKTRGQQVTLSCSPISGHRSVSWYQQTPGQGLQFLFEYFSETQRNKGNFPGRFSGRQFSNSRSEMNVSTLELGDSALYLCASSLEVAGVGSEQYFGPGTRLTVT.

The V and J genes are TRBV20-1 and TRBJ1-1; tentatively, D is TRBD1 (6 bases). Trimming shortened V by 3 bases and J by 2 bases, and 13 bases separated the two germline ends. The CDR3 runs 14 residues. The germline V gene has CDR1 DFQATT and CDR2 SNEGSKA (reference sequence). CDR3 in DNA: TGCAGTGCTAGGGCCGGACAGCGAAACACTGAAGCTTTCTTT. Its translation: CSARAGQRNTEAFF.

This clone was seen a handful of times. One base away lies a much larger clone, so this may be a sequencing read error. This chain uses TRBV11-2 with TRBJ2-1, with D maybe TRBD1 (5 bases). Trimming stripped 5 bases from V and 12 bases from J, with 14 bases between. This CDR3 comprises 12 residues. The germline V gene has CDR1 SGHAT and CDR2 FQNNGV. The DNA of the CDR3 is TGTGCCAGCAGCCTAAAACAGGAGTTGCAGTTCTTC. This gives the protein CASSLKQELQFF.

The rearrangement links TRBV24-1 to TRBJ2-1, with 8 bases aligning to TRBD2. The CDR3 has 20 amino acids. CDR1 is KGHDR, CDR2 SFDVKD, per germline. With V trimmed by 5 bases and J by 4 bases, 21 bases remained unmatched. Written as DNA, the CDR3 is TGTGCCACCAGTGCCGCCTGGACTAGCTGGGGGGCCCCCCTATACAATGAGCAGTTCTTC. It encodes CATSAAWTSWGAPLYNEQFF.

CDR3 protein: CATSCPGQGSRGAIDEQFF. The CDR3 DNA follows: TGTGCCACCAGTTGTCCGGGACAGGGTTCCCGTGGGGCAATAGATGAGCAGTTCTTC. The chain employs TRBV24-1 and TRBJ2-1; 9 nucleotides line up with TRBD1. The CDR3 is 19 amino acids. Germline CDR1 is KGHDR and CDR2 is SFDVKD. With V trimmed by 6 bases and J by 8 bases, 22 bases remained unmatched.

This clone was seen at least ten times. The rearrangement joins TRBV6-5 to TRBJ2-3; D gene unclear. Trimming took off 0 bases at V and 0 bases at J, with 4 bases between the two ends. Germline V gene data show CDR1 as MNHEY and CDR2 as SVGAGI. The CDR3 totals 14 residues. The chain's CDR3 is CASSYSYSTDTQYF. In DNA form, the CDR3 reads TGTGCCAGCAGTTACTCGTATAGCACAGATACGCAGTATTTT.

This clone occurred many times. The chain carries TRBV28 and TRBJ2-5; a weak D match, TRBD1 (5 bases). Trimming cost V 5 bases and J 4 bases, with 17 bases left between them. CDR3 length: 15 amino acids. CDR1 and CDR2 (germline): MDHEN, SYDVKM. The CDR3 coding sequence is TGTGCCAGCAGTCCGCCCCAGGGTACGGGAGAGACCCAGTACTTC. Amino acid sequence: CASSPPQGTGETQYF.

This clone was counted between two and nine times. V is TRBV6-5 and J is TRBJ2-7; 10 bases are a match to TRBD1. Per the germline V gene, CDR1 is MNHEY and CDR2 is SVGAGI. The CDR3 loop spans 18 amino acids. Unmatched junction bases numbered 22, after V lost 9 bases and J lost 5 bases. The CDR3 bases are TGTGCCAGTACCACCTTCGGGGGACAGGGGCCCTGTATCCACGAGCAGTACTTC. This sequence encodes CASTTFGGQGPCIHEQYF.

J is TRBJ1-2 and V is TRBV6-1, with D possibly matching TRBD1 (6 bases). Germline CDR1 is MNHNS and CDR2 is SASEGT. The length of the CDR3 is 13 residues. With 5 bases removed from V and 4 bases from J, the gap between germline ends came to 11 bases. CDR3 coding DNA: TGTGCCAGCAGTCTTGACAGGACCTATGGCTACACCTTC. Protein sequence: CASSLDRTYGYTF.

With regard to this clone: The junction departs from the called germline gene at one end, perhaps through a read error. This chain uses TRBV30 with TRBJ2-7; 9 bases are a match to TRBD2. Germline V gene sequence: CDR1 GTSNPN, CDR2 SVGIG (reference sequence). The CDR3 has 14 residues. Here the CDR3 reads CAWRISGGIREHYF. The CDR3 coding sequence is TGTGCCTGGAGGATTAGCGGGGGAATCCGCGAGCATTACTTC.

This clone was observed a handful of times. It may be a read error: a sequence one base away is much more abundant. The rearrangement uses TRBV18 and TRBJ1-1, with 8 bases that match TRBD1. The CDR3 has 13 residues. The V and J ends lost 8 bases and 4 bases, in that order; junction bases with no gene match: 6. CDR1 KGHSH and CDR2 LQKENI come from the germline V gene. The CDR3 DNA follows: TGTGCCAGCCCATCCGGACAGGGCACTGAAGCTTTCTTT. Protein: CASPSGQGTEAFF.

This clone was counted only a few times. The chain carries TRBV4-2 and TRBJ1-1; D is ambiguous. Germline CDR1 LGHNA, CDR2 YNFKEQ. The CDR3 spans 14 residues. V was cut by 0 bases and J by 8 bases, with 13 bases left in between. CDR3 coding DNA: TGTGCCAGCAGCCAAGATAGGACGGCCGGGGAAGCTTTCTTT. It is translated as CASSQDRTAGEAFF.

On this clone itself: A junction boundary mismatches the germline segment, possibly from a read error. In the same sample, other DNA sequences code for this CDR3. This chain uses TRBV7-3 with TRBJ2-6, with D unresolved. Germline V gene lookup returns CDR1 SGHTA and CDR2 FQGTGA. The CDR3 length is 15 residues. The CDR3 spells CASGNANSGANVLTF. The DNA of the CDR3 is TGTGCCAGCGGGAACGCTAACTCTGGTGCCAACGTCCTGACCTTC.

This clone has just a few counts. The CDR3: CASRPGLSWYPSLYNEQFF. DNA of the CDR3: TGTGCCAGCAGACCTGGACTATCGTGGTACCCTTCTCTTTACAATGAGCAGTTCTTC. V and J are TRBV6-5 and TRBJ2-1; weak D call: TRBD2 (6 bases). The CDR3 totals 19 residues. Trimming left V 6 bases short and J 4 bases short, with 28 bases between. Germline V lookup: CDR1 MNHEY, CDR2 SVGAGI.

There are many counts of this clone. The chain links TRBV2 to TRBJ2-3; 11 bases match TRBD2. Germline V gene sequence: CDR1 SNHLY, CDR2 FYNNEI. The CDR3 has 15 amino acids. The V gene end was trimmed by 11 bases and the J gene end by 3 bases; junction bases not matched to a gene: 10. CDR3 sequence: CAAPRGTSGTDTQYF. The CDR3 region has the DNA TGTGCCGCCCCACGGGGGACTAGCGGTACAGATACGCAGTATTTT.

The table lists this clone with many counts. This chain joins TRBV24-1 and TRBJ2-2; D might be TRBD2 (6 bases). The CDR3 length is 15 residues. The germline V gene has CDR1 KGHDR and CDR2 SFDVKD. Trimming pared 5 bases from V and 3 bases from J, leaving 12 bases between. CDR3 amino acids: CATSVGGRDTGELFF. The CDR3 nucleotides read TGTGCCACCAGTGTGGGAGGAAGGGACACCGGGGAGCTGTTTTTT.

Ten or more counts support this clone. The chain carries TRBV19 and TRBJ2-7; perhaps D is TRBD1 or TRBD2 (6 bases each). Trimming left V 4 bases short and J 0 bases short, with 16 bases between. This CDR3 comprises 16 residues. The germline CDR1 and CDR2 sequences are LNHDA and SQIVND (reference sequence). The CDR3 is CASSTPFKGGSYEQYF. The CDR3, as DNA: TGTGCCAGTAGTACACCATTCAAGGGGGGCTCCTACGAGCAGTACTTC.

This clone was counted at least ten times. V usage is TRBV20-1 and J usage is TRBJ1-4; 9 bases fit TRBD1. Germline lookup yields CDR1 DFQATT and CDR2 SNEGSKA (reference sequence). This CDR3 has 15 amino acids. V gave up 5 bases and J gave up 2 bases; unmatched junction bases: 6. CDR3 region: CSAEGTGWTNEKLFF. Written as DNA, the CDR3 is TGCAGTGCTGAGGGGACAGGGTGGACTAATGAAAAACTGTTTTTT.

This clone appeared many times. The chain has TRBV12-3 or TRBV12-4 and TRBJ1-5; D uncertain. V lost 2 bases and J lost 0, with 11 bases in between. CDR3 size: 16 residues. The CDR3 here is CASSLHGPYSNQPQHF. The CDR3 DNA sequence: TGTGCCAGCAGTTTACACGGGCCATATAGCAATCAGCCCCAGCATTTT.

This clone was seen at least ten times. The rearrangement uses TRBV19 and TRBJ2-1; no definite D call. The germline gives CDR1 LNHDA, CDR2 SQIVND (reference sequence). The CDR3 spans 13 residues. V gave up 5 bases and J gave up 10 bases, with 15 bases separating them. The CDR3 here is CASSPRPVGEQFF. In DNA, the CDR3 is TGTGCCAGTAGTCCCCGTCCTGTGGGGGAGCAGTTCTTC.

Ten or more counts support this clone. The chain carries TRBV7-3 and TRBJ2-1; 7 bases are a match to TRBD1. The germline V gene encodes CDR1 SGHTA and CDR2 FQGTGA. Trimming cost V 5 bases and J 12 bases; bases outside gene matches: 13. This CDR3 is 14 amino acids long. CDR3 residues: CASSLSDRDGGQFF. The CDR3 DNA follows: TGTGCCAGCAGCCTTTCCGACAGGGACGGCGGGCAGTTCTTC.

Of note for this clone: Possible read error: a much larger clone is one base away. The CDR3 spells CASSLVNEQYF. The DNA of the CDR3 is TGCGCCAGCAGCTTGGTAAACGAGCAGTACTTC. This chain connects TRBV5-1 to TRBJ2-7; D is unclear. This CDR3 is 11 amino acids long. The germline V gene has CDR1 SGHRS and CDR2 YFSETQ. V lost 0 bases and J 5 bases, leaving 3 bases between the germline ends. The entire variable domain, with the rest obtained from reference TRBV5-1 and TRBJ2-7, is as follows: KAGVTQTPRYLIKTRGQQVTLSCSPISGHRSVSWYQQTPGQGLQFLFEYFSETQRNKGNFPGRFSGRQFSNSRSEMNVSTLELGDSALYLCASSLVNEQYFGPGTRLTVT.

This clone was detected ten times or more. V is TRBV29-1 and J is TRBJ2-5; 7 bases match TRBD1. Losses at the gene ends were 7 bases for V and 4 bases for J; bases not matched to a gene: 9. CDR3 length equals 13 residues. Germline-derived CDR1 and CDR2 are SQVTM and ANQGSEA. This CDR3 reads CSAGTARRETQYF. The CDR3 DNA sequence: TGCAGCGCTGGGACAGCGAGGCGAGAGACCCAGTACTTC.

This rearrangement joins TRBV5-4 to TRBJ2-6; 8 nucleotides line up with TRBD2. This CDR3 spans 19 amino acids. The germline V gene encodes CDR1 SGHNT and CDR2 YYREEE (reference sequence). V dropped 0 bases and J dropped 0; count of bases not matched to a gene: 8. The CDR3: CASSLGGSGAYSGANVLTF. CDR3 DNA sequence: TGTGCCAGCAGCTTGGGGGGTAGCGGGGCCTACTCTGGGGCCAACGTCCTGACTTTC. The whole variable domain, filled in from reference TRBV5-4 and TRBJ2-6, reads ETGVTQSPTHLIKTRGQQVTLRCSSQSGHNTVSWYQQALGQGPQFIFQYYREEENGRGNFPPRFSGLQFPNYSSELNVNALELDDSALYLCASSLGGSGAYSGANVLTFGAGSRLTVL.

This clone was seen at least ten times. V gene TRBV30 combines with J gene TRBJ2-7; the match to TRBD1 covers 8 bases. CDR3 size: 15 residues. Trimming cost V 1 base and J 0 bases; bases outside gene matches: 5. In germline, CDR1 is GTSNPN, CDR2 SVGIG (reference sequence). In DNA form, the CDR3 reads TGTGCCTGGAGTGGACAGGGGTTAAGCTCCTACGAGCAGTACTTC. This gives the protein CAWSGQGLSSYEQYF.

The chain uses TRBV6-2 or TRBV6-3 and TRBJ2-7; D might be TRBD1 or TRBD2, each matching 6 bases. Per germline, CDR1 MNHEY and CDR2 SVGEGT. V was cut by 6 bases and J by 2 bases, with 17 bases left in between. The CDR3 runs 15 residues. CDR3 protein: CASSVLAGGPYEQYF. CDR3 bases: TGTGCCAGCAGCGTATTAGCTGGGGGGCCCTACGAGCAGTACTTC.

There are many counts of this clone. The chain employs TRBV12-3 or TRBV12-4 and TRBJ2-2; tentative D call: TRBD1 (5 bases). Trimming cost V 1 base and J 4 bases, with 10 bases left between them. This CDR3 spans 15 amino acids. The CDR3 region has the DNA TGTGCCAGCAGTTTAGGGGGAAGGGGCACCGGGGAGCTGTTTTTT. Encoded protein: CASSLGGRGTGELFF.

This clone was detected ten times or more. The genes are TRBV27 and TRBJ1-1; maybe TRBD1 (6 bases). The CDR3 is 14 amino acids. Germline V lookup: CDR1 MNHEY, CDR2 SMNVEV (reference sequence). Trimming took off 6 bases at V and 4 bases at J, with 15 bases between the two ends. CDR3 coding DNA: TGTGCCAGCAGGATACAGGGTTGGGGCACTGAAGCTTTCTTT. It yields the protein CASRIQGWGTEAFF.

This clone was counted ten times or more. The chain combines TRBV6-2 or TRBV6-3 with TRBJ2-5; a weak D match, TRBD2 (6 bases). Germline-derived CDR1 and CDR2 are MNHEY and SVGEGT. V was clipped by 6 bases and J by 2 bases, with 13 bases between them. The CDR3 covers 14 residues. The CDR3: CASRPLGRQETQYF. The CDR3 DNA reads as TGTGCCAGCAGACCCCTGGGGAGGCAAGAGACCCAGTACTTC.

Note on this clone: This could be a read error, since a much larger clone is one nucleotide away. The chain uses TRBV6-1 and TRBJ2-2; D possibly matches TRBD1 or TRBD2 (5 bases each). The length of the CDR3 is 13 residues. Germline values: CDR1 MNHNS, CDR2 SASEGT. Between the trimmed V and J ends, which lost 9 bases and 3 bases, there was a span of 11 bases. The CDR3 nucleotides are TGTGCCAGTTATAGAGGGGACACCGGGGAGCTGTTTTTT. Its protein product is CASYRGDTGELFF.